This section outlines one T cell receptor (beta chain) sequence together with its context. No antigen is known for it. Per-nucleotide qualities are absent, and no much larger clonotype sits a single base away. These data come from a study of T cell repertoires in cytomegalovirus infection (dated by TCRdb to the late 2010s). As for the study more broadly: Donor HLA type was relevant to the analysis, because carriage of CMV infection together with the matching HLA type was indicated by public TCR beta signatures.

This sample was sequenced with an Illumina HiSeq 1500. TCRdb reran the public reads through fastp at Q25 and MiXCR, keeping productive beta chains. Each CDR3 protein gets just one entry, which takes the most common genes and DNA from the rows behind it. Recorded for this sample are approximately 190,000 distinct CDR3 sequences; about 28% of them occurred a single time. Together, the top ten hold approximately 30% of the sample. General findings and caveats noted by the study authors: Cumulative frequency of public TCR beta family members discriminated carriers of CMV infection plus the relevant HLA type in this cohort and an independent approximately 370-donor cohort. The ex vivo response was dominated by HLA-C-restricted CMV-specific TCR beta clonotypes, which also provided the single most frequent clonotype in two of eight donors.

At the junction V is shortened by 6 bases and J by 7 bases; bases outside the gene matches: 7. The germline V gene encodes CDR1 MDHEN and CDR2 SYDVKM. Reading from cysteine to phenylalanine, the CDR3 counts 14 amino acids. The read is trimmed to its CDR3 DNA, 42 bases read in frame from base 1. The chain employs TRBV28 and TRBJ2-1, with TRBD1 matching 9 junction bases. What was sequenced was PBMCs. This sequence originates from a human donor in good health (CMV status not recorded). Some clones in this sample may be carry-over from other donors' samples. CDR3 reads: CASRGTGYSNEQFF. In nucleotide form, the sequence is TGTGCCAGCAGGGGGACAGGGTATTCGAATGAGCAGTTCTTC.